This is a list of T cell receptor beta chains from one sample in a study of blood T cell repertoires in COVID-19. Repertoires were generated with immunoSEQ multiplex PCR, while TCRdb's copy carries only in-frame clones and drops some. The repertoire holds approximately 280,000 clones, with around 89% as singletons. Material for sequencing was peripheral blood. Source of these receptors: a man aged 40-50 years with acute or convalescent COVID-19. Each CDR3 is given with its conserved first and last residue.

j_call | v_call | cdr3_aa
TRBJ2-1 | TRBV24-1 | CATSTPGEYNEQFF
TRBJ1-2 | TRBV28 | CASSSGQIPMGYTF
TRBJ2-7 | TRBV7-6 | CASSLRWDRDYEQYF
TRBJ2-3 | TRBV2 | CATTSGGRDTQYF
TRBJ1-1 | TRBV5-6 | CASSFGLAPTEAFF
TRBJ1-5 | TRBV10-3 | CAISGSQQNQPQHF
TRBJ2-7 | TRBV6-2/TRBV6-3 | CASSRTSYEQYF
TRBJ2-6 | TRBV9 | CASSVGTSGGAIGANVLTF
TRBJ1-5 | TRBV12-5 | CASESGGAGPQHF
TRBJ2-7 | TRBV20-1 | CSASRRLSITYEQYF
TRBJ2-7 | TRBV10-3 | CAISPGGTFYEQYF
TRBJ2-4 | TRBV5-6 | CASSLVLRSENIQYF
TRBJ1-1 | TRBV5-1 | CASSYRGGNTEAFF
TRBJ2-1 | TRBV2 | CASSPDYPEAYNEQFF
TRBJ2-3 | TRBV6-5 | CASSLGGSSDTQYF
TRBJ2-7 | TRBV5-1 | CASSPDRGPYEQYF
TRBJ1-2 | TRBV2 | CASSEGVNYGYTF
TRBJ2-3 | TRBV5-1 | CASSLTGFATDTQYF
TRBJ2-1 | TRBV19 | CASSVELSSYNEQFF
TRBJ1-5 | TRBV5-1 | CASSLDGSDQPQHF
TRBJ2-1 | TRBV5-4 | CASSLGLRGSYNEQFF
TRBJ1-6 | TRBV12-3/TRBV12-4 | CASSLNRGTPLHF
TRBJ1-3 | TRBV2 | CASSLGGGAGNTIYF
TRBJ1-5 | TRBV10-3 | CAIGPTAYQPQHF
TRBJ1-5 | TRBV15 | CATSRDPVSNQPQHF
TRBJ2-3 | TRBV5-8 | CASNLLAGVTDTQYF
TRBJ1-3 | TRBV6-6 | CASTATRGNTIYF
TRBJ1-1 | TRBV14 | CASSPIRGMNTEAFF
TRBJ2-2 | TRBV24-1 | CATSDSRTGEIGELFF
TRBJ1-1 | TRBV5-6 | CASREDSRRGTEAFF
TRBJ1-2 | TRBV24-1 | CATSDSAAAYGYTF
TRBJ1-1 | TRBV7-3 | CASSPLGSTEAFF
TRBJ1-4 | TRBV7-2 | CASSRRGGGSNEKLFF
TRBJ2-7 | TRBV2 | CAVRRGDEQYF
TRBJ2-7 | TRBV6-6 | CASSYGTSRTYEQYF
TRBJ2-7 | TRBV27 | CASSLGEGRNEQYF
TRBJ1-2 | TRBV10-3 | CAISGGTGNYGYTF
TRBJ1-2 | TRBV6-5 | CAILSAGWNYGYTF
TRBJ1-2 | TRBV6-5 | CASGESPNYGYTF
TRBJ2-7 | TRBV5-1 | CASSLRDTGEQYF
TRBJ2-3 | TRBV29-1 | CSVPPLQGDGPDTQYF
TRBJ1-2 | TRBV3-1/TRBV3-2 | CASSLIRTGGLYGYTF
TRBJ1-1 | TRBV5-1 | CASSLLAHRDTEAFF
TRBJ1-1 | TRBV30 | CAWNKGAGALSTEAFF
TRBJ1-6 | TRBV27 | CASSLYGGLIDSPLHF
TRBJ1-5 | TRBV30 | CAWSVGGSNQPQHF
TRBJ1-2 | TRBV3-1/TRBV3-2 | CASSQNPLYGYTF
TRBJ2-1 | TRBV7-2 | CASSLARAGGSYNEQFF